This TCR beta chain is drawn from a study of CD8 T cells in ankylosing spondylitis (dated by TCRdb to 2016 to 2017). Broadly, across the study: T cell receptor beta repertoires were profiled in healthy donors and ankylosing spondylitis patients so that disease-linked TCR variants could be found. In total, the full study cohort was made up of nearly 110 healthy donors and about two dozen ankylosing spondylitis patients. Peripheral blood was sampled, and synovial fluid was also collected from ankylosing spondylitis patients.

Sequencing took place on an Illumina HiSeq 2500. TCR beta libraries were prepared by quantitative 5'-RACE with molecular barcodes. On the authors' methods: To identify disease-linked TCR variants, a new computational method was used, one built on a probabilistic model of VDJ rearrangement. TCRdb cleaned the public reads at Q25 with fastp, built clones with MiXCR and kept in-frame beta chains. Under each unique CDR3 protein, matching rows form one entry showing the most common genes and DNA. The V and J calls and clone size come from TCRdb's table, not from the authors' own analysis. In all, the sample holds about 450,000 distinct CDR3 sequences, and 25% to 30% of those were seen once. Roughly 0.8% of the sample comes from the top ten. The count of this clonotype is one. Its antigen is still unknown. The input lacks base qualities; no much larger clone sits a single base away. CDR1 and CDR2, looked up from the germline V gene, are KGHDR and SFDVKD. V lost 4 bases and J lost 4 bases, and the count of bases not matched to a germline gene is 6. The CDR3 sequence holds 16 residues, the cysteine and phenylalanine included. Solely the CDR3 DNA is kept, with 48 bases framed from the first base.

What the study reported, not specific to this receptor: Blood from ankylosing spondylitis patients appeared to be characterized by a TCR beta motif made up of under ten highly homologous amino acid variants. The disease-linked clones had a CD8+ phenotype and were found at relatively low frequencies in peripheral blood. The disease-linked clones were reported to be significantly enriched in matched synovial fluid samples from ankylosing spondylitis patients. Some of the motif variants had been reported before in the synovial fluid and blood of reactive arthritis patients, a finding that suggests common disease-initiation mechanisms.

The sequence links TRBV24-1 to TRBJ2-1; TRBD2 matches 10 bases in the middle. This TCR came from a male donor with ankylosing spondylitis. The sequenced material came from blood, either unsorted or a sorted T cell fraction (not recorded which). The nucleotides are TGTGCCACCAGTGAGAGCGGGAGGGCCGGGTACAATGAGCAGTTCTTC. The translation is CATSESGRAGYNEQFF.